This TCR beta chain was obtained from a study of siplizumab effects on memory and regulatory T cells. Study conclusions and caveats: Proliferating Tregs' suppressive function in siplizumab cultures went unconfirmed. Naive versus memory phenotype went unassigned for roughly 75-95% of proliferating CD4+ or CD8+ clones. Among mappable alloreactive CD4+ clones, the Treg-derived fraction averaged 68.8% with siplizumab versus 25% to 30% in controls.

Profiling relied on immunoSEQ multiplex PCR, and the TCRdb table lists in-frame clones only, not all of them. This table has some 52,000 clones, 95% to 98% appearing once. In its sample, this clone was seen once. Its cognate antigen is unknown. Unstimulated naive, memory, effector memory and TEMRA subsets underwent sequencing in a few donor pairs. This CDR3 has 15 amino acids. Per germline, CDR1 LNHDA and CDR2 SQIVND (reference sequence). The V end lost 3 bases, the J end lost 4 bases, and 15 bases lay between the germline ends. This chain connects TRBV19 to TRBJ2-5; D might be TRBD1 (6 bases). The source is a human donor in good health. Sequenced: naive CD4+ T cells sorted from blood. The CDR3 DNA sequence: TGTGCCAGTAGTATGACAGGTGGACCATTAGAGACCCAGTACTTC. This sequence encodes CASSMTGGPLETQYF.